Below, 26 T cell receptor beta chains from the same sample are listed, as sequenced in a study of blood T cell repertoires in COVID-19. TCRdb's table, derived via immunoSEQ multiplex PCR, lists solely in-frame clones and lacks some. This sample has approximately 120,000 clones, with roughly 90% found just once. The sequenced material came from peripheral blood. These TCRs come from a man between 45 and 60 years old with COVID-19, enrolled during active disease.

The rearrangement uses TRBV9 and TRBJ1-3; 10 bases line up with TRBD1. In germline, CDR1 is SGDLS, CDR2 YYNGEE. This CDR3 has 13 residues. The V gene end was trimmed by 4 bases and the J gene end by 7 bases; junction bases not matched to a gene: 2. The CDR3 loop is CASSPGQGNTIYF. CDR3 coding DNA: TGTGCCAGCAGCCCGGGACAGGGGAACACCATATATTTT.

The chain combines TRBV9 with TRBJ2-5; D is perhaps TRBD2 (6 bases). Between the trimmed V and J ends, which lost 2 bases and 2 bases, there was a span of 13 bases. Looked up from germline, CDR1 is SGDLS and CDR2 is YYNGEE. The CDR3 length is 15 residues. The CDR3 loop is CASSVDSGTQETQYF. The CDR3 region has the DNA TGTGCCAGCAGCGTCGATAGCGGTACACAAGAGACCCAGTACTTC.

The chain joins TRBV9 to TRBJ1-1; 9 bases map to TRBD1. The CDR3 covers 14 residues. Germline CDR1 and CDR2: SGDLS and YYNGEE. With 3 bases clipped from V and 3 bases from J, the junction kept 3 bases outside the gene matches. CDR3 loop: CASSDGTGHTEAFF. The DNA for the CDR3 is TGTGCCAGCAGCGACGGGACAGGGCACACTGAAGCTTTCTTT.

V gene TRBV5-1 combines with J gene TRBJ1-4; D remains ambiguous. The length of the CDR3 is 14 residues. V lost 2 bases to trimming and J lost 7 bases, with 12 bases between them. The V gene's germline CDR1 is SGHRS and CDR2 YFSETQ. CDR3 region: CASSFGRESEKLFF. As DNA, the CDR3 is TGCGCCAGCAGCTTTGGTCGGGAGTCTGAAAAACTGTTTTTT.

This clone has a single count. The chain combines TRBV6-5 with TRBJ2-3, with D possibly being TRBD1 (6 bases). V lost 8 bases and J 7 bases, leaving 13 bases between the germline ends. This CDR3 region has 12 residues. Germline CDR1 is MNHEY and CDR2 is SVGAGI. CDR3 in amino acids: CASHAWGHTQYF. The DNA for the CDR3 is TGTGCCAGCCACGCTTGGGGGCATACGCAGTATTTT.

The DNA for the CDR3 is TGTGCCAGCAGCCCTCGACAGGATGCTGAAGCTTTCTTT. Translating gives CASSPRQDAEAFF. The chain couples TRBV11-2 to TRBJ1-1; D is perhaps TRBD1 (6 bases). The germline gives CDR1 SGHAT, CDR2 FQNNGV. CDR3 length: 13 residues. V was clipped by 5 bases and J by 6 bases, with 13 bases between them.

CDR3 sequence: CASSQGASGRDEQFF. The CDR3 nucleotides are TGCGCCAGCAGCCAAGGGGCTAGCGGGAGAGATGAGCAGTTCTTC. J is TRBJ2-1 and V is TRBV4-1; TRBD2 matches at 10 bases. The CDR3 is made up of 15 amino acids. Germline V gene sequence: CDR1 MGHRA, CDR2 YSYEKL. Germline trimming cut 1 base from V and 8 bases from J; bases unmatched to any gene: 5.

The chain couples TRBV7-2 to TRBJ2-7; possibly TRBD2 for D (6 bases). Trimming removed 0 bases from V and 0 bases from J, with 9 bases in between. CDR1 and CDR2 from the germline V gene are SGHTA and FQGNSA. The CDR3 runs to 15 residues. The DNA for the CDR3 is TGTGCCAGCAGCTTAGCGGGAGGCCTCTCCTACGAGCAGTACTTC. It specifies CASSLAGGLSYEQYF.

The chain recombines TRBV19 with TRBJ2-3; D might be TRBD2 (5 bases). Germline lookup yields CDR1 LNHDA and CDR2 SQIVND (reference sequence). CDR3 length: 15 amino acids. Trimming shortened V by 6 bases and J by 0 bases, and 13 bases separated the two germline ends. Here the CDR3 DNA reads TGTGCCAGTAGCCCTGCCTGGACTAGCACAGATACGCAGTATTTT. This gives the protein CASSPAWTSTDTQYF.

This clone was seen a single time. J is TRBJ2-7 and V is TRBV5-5, with D tentatively TRBD1 (5 bases). The V gene lost 3 bases and the J gene lost 6 bases, with 10 bases spanning the gap. Germline lookup yields CDR1 SGHKS and CDR2 YYEKEE (reference sequence). The CDR3 runs 12 residues. CDR3 bases: TGTGCCAGCAGCTCCCAGGGTGGCGAGCAGTACTTC. The encoded protein is CASSSQGGEQYF.

The chain uses TRBV14 and TRBJ2-2, with 9 bases fitting TRBD2. After removal of 6 bases from V and 5 bases from J, the junction contained 7 bases not matched to a gene. This CDR3 is built from 15 residues. CDR1 is SGHDN, CDR2 FVKESK, per germline. The CDR3 sequence is CASSRGLARTGELFF. In DNA, the CDR3 is TGTGCCAGCAGTCGAGGACTAGCGAGAACCGGGGAGCTGTTTTTT.

The chain employs TRBV5-1 and TRBJ1-1; D is undetermined. Germline CDR1 is SGHRS and CDR2 is YFSETQ. The length of the CDR3 is 14 residues. Trimming took 2 bases from V and 4 from J, leaving 12 bases between them. CDR3 sequence (DNA): TGCGCCAGCAGCTTAGGCCTTTCGGGCACTGAAGCTTTCTTT. Its protein product is CASSLGLSGTEAFF.

The chain joins TRBV5-1 to TRBJ2-1, with 7 bases matching TRBD2. The trim removed 4 bases at V and 7 bases at J, leaving 11 bases unmatched. Germline lookup yields CDR1 SGHRS and CDR2 YFSETQ. The CDR3 is made up of 15 amino acids. The CDR3 is CASSRSQRDGNEQFF. The CDR3, as DNA: TGCGCCAGCAGCCGCTCGCAGCGGGACGGGAATGAGCAGTTCTTC.

The V call is TRBV5-6, the J call TRBJ2-6; 11 nucleotides line up with TRBD2. Germline CDR1 and CDR2: SGHDT and YYEEEE. V lost 2 bases and J lost 0; bases outside the gene matches: 4. The CDR3 covers 18 residues. CDR3 in amino acids: CASSFGLAGNSGANVLTF. The CDR3 DNA follows: TGTGCCAGCAGCTTCGGACTAGCGGGTAACTCTGGGGCCAACGTCCTGACTTTC.

The chain has TRBV19 and TRBJ2-1; 10 bases line up with TRBD2. V gave up 7 bases and J gave up 4 bases; unmatched junction bases: 7. The germline gives CDR1 LNHDA, CDR2 SQIVND (reference sequence). This CDR3 contains 15 residues. DNA of the CDR3: TGTGCCAGTACCCCCGGGACTAGCGAGTACAATGAGCAGTTCTTC. This translates into CASTPGTSEYNEQFF.

The chain joins TRBV24-1 to TRBJ2-7; TRBD1 matches at 9 bases. The CDR3 is made up of 15 amino acids. Per the germline V gene, CDR1 is KGHDR and CDR2 is SFDVKD. Germline trimming cut 5 bases from V and 3 bases from J; bases unmatched to any gene: 7. Written as DNA, the CDR3 is TGTGCCACCAGTGCCCTGACAGGGGGTATCTACGAGCAGTACTTC. Translated, it gives CATSALTGGIYEQYF.

This clone was recorded once. V is TRBV7-9 and J is TRBJ1-6; 10 nucleotides line up with TRBD1. Germline assignment: CDR1 SEHNR and CDR2 FQNEAQ (reference sequence). This CDR3 contains 15 residues. The ends lost 5 bases at V and 7 bases at J; junction bases unmatched: 5. The CDR3 nucleotides are TGTGCCAGCAGCCCCGACAGGGGGCGGAATTCACCCCTCCACTTT. This encodes CASSPDRGRNSPLHF.

The chain is built from TRBV10-3 and TRBJ2-7; 11 bases fit TRBD2. The CDR3 sequence is 14 residues long. J gave up 1 base and V 10 bases, and 6 bases lay outside the gene matches. Germline V gene data show CDR1 as ENHRY and CDR2 as SYGVKD. The CDR3 DNA is TGTGCCACGTCGGGGACTAGCGGATCCTACGAGCAGTACTTC. Protein sequence: CATSGTSGSYEQYF.

The chain joins TRBV11-3 to TRBJ2-2, with TRBD2 identical over 7 bases. CDR1 is SGHNT and CDR2 is YENEEA in the germline V gene. There are 14 residues in the CDR3. V lost 5 bases and J lost 7; bases outside the gene matches: 7. The CDR3 sequence: CASSLGGSSGELFF. The CDR3, as DNA: TGTGCCAGCAGCCTGGGCGGGAGCAGCGGGGAGCTGTTTTTT.

The gene calls are TRBV18 and TRBJ2-1; D is undetermined. The CDR3 spans 18 residues. Between the trimmed V and J ends, which lost 6 bases and 0 bases, there was a span of 21 bases. CDR1 and CDR2 (germline): KGHSH, LQKENI. The CDR3 region is CASSQLVTTGSSYNEQFF. DNA of the CDR3: TGTGCCAGCTCCCAACTGGTAACGACTGGAAGCTCCTACAATGAGCAGTTCTTC.

J is TRBJ2-7 and V is TRBV4-2; tentative D call: TRBD2 (6 bases). The CDR3 spans 13 residues. Germline loops: CDR1 LGHNA, CDR2 YNFKEQ. V dropped 5 bases and J dropped 3 bases, with 11 bases sitting between them. The CDR3 sequence: CASSFSGFYEQYF. The CDR3 DNA reads TGTGCCAGCAGCTTCAGCGGGTTCTACGAGCAGTACTTC.

This chain joins TRBV28 and TRBJ2-3, with D maybe TRBD1 (7 bases). Trimming stripped 5 bases from V and 7 bases from J, with 25 bases between. CDR1 MDHEN and CDR2 SYDVKM come from the germline V gene. CDR3 size: 17 residues. The CDR3 region has the DNA TGTGCCAGCAGTCCCCCTCCGGGGCGACAGGGACTCTATACGCAGTATTTT. As protein: CASSPPPGRQGLYTQYF.

The V call is TRBV5-1, the J call TRBJ2-1; 9 bases line up with TRBD2. The ends lost 2 bases at V and 5 bases at J; junction bases unmatched: 8. Germline CDR1 reads SGHRS; CDR2 reads YFSETQ. The CDR3 runs 16 residues. Here the CDR3 reads CASSFSNSGSHNEQFF. The DNA of the CDR3 is TGCGCCAGCAGCTTTAGTAATAGCGGGAGTCACAATGAGCAGTTCTTC. Looking up the rest from reference TRBV5-1 and TRBJ2-1 gives the full variable domain: KAGVTQTPRYLIKTRGQQVTLSCSPISGHRSVSWYQQTPGQGLQFLFEYFSETQRNKGNFPGRFSGRQFSNSRSEMNVSTLELGDSALYLCASSFSNSGSHNEQFFGPGTRLTVL.

The chain is built from TRBV19 and TRBJ2-3; TRBD2 agrees at 12 bases. V lost 4 bases to trimming and J lost 3 bases; unmatched junction nucleotides: 17. Germline V lookup: CDR1 LNHDA, CDR2 SQIVND (reference sequence). This CDR3 comprises 20 residues. The CDR3 bases are TGTGCCAGTAGTAAGGCCGGACTAGCGGGATTGACGCGAGCTACAGATACGCAGTATTTT. Its protein product is CASSKAGLAGLTRATDTQYF.

V usage is TRBV27 and J usage is TRBJ2-1, with D tentatively TRBD1 (5 bases). Trimming pared 5 bases from V and 0 bases from J, leaving 26 bases between. Germline V gene data show CDR1 as MNHEY and CDR2 as SMNVEV (reference sequence). This CDR3 spans 20 amino acids. CDR3 protein: CASSPIVGHQNTGSYNEQFF. In DNA, the CDR3 is TGTGCCAGCAGTCCCATAGTGGGGCACCAAAATACGGGCTCCTACAATGAGCAGTTCTTC.

In this sample, this clone turned up a few times. The chain joins TRBV12-3 or TRBV12-4 to TRBJ1-2, with a possible D match to TRBD1 (5 bases). Trimming pared 7 bases from V and 5 bases from J, leaving 14 bases between. The CDR3 contains 13 residues. CDR3 loop: CASTREGRYGYTF. CDR3 DNA sequence: TGTGCCAGCACGCGCGAGGGGAGGTATGGCTACACCTTC.